This T cell receptor beta chain was sequenced in a study of OX40 agonist ivuxolimab in advanced cancers. Across the whole study: Patients got intravenous ivuxolimab at 0.01 to 10 mg/kg every 2 weeks. The group had a mean age of around 60 years, ranged from roughly 23 to 79, and was just under 85% male. Prior checkpoint blockade (anti-PD-1, anti-PD-L1 or anti-CTLA-4) was permitted; around 40% had it. Overall study findings and caveats: Expanded peripheral T cell antigen specificity was not determined.

The germline V gene has CDR1 LGHNA and CDR2 YSLEER. The CDR3 totals 13 residues. Trimming stripped 0 bases from V and 2 bases from J, with 1 base between. Notes on this clone: The antigen is unknown.

Sequencing used immunoSEQ multiplex PCR; TCRdb keeps in-frame clones, though not all of them. In the table there are about 94,000 clones, more than 85% of which are singletons. The source was CD4+ or CD8+ T cells sorted from blood, collected in a trial of the OX40 agonist ivuxolimab. The TCR was taken from an adult with an advanced solid tumor such as melanoma, head and neck, liver or kidney cancer. The J gene is TRBJ2-2, the V gene TRBV4-3; D remains ambiguous. As DNA, the CDR3 is TGCGCCAGCAGCCAAGATAACACCGGGGAGCTGTTTTTT. Protein sequence: CASSQDNTGELFF.